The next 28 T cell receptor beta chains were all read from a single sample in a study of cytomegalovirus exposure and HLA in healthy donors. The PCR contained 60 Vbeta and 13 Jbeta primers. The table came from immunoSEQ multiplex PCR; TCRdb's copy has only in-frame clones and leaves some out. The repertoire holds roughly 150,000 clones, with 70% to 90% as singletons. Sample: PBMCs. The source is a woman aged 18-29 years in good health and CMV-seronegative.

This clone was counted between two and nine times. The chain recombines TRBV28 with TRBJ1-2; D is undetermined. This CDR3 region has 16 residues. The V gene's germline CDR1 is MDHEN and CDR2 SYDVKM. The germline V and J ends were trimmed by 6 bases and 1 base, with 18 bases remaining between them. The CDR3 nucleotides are TGTGCCAGCAGCCCCGAGGGTCTGCTTATTAACTATGGCTACACCTTC. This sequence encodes CASSPEGLLINYGYTF.

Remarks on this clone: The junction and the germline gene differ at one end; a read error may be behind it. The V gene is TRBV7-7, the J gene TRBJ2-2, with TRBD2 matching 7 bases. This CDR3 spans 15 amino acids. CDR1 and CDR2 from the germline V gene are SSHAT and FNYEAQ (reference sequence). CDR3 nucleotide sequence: TGTGCTAGCAGTTTAGCTAGCGGAAACACCGGGGAGCTGTTTTTT. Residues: CASSLASGNTGELFF.

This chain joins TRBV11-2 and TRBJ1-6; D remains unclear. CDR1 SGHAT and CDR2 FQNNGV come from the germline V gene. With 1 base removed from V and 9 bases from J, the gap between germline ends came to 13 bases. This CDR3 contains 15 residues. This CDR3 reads CASSLGFLGGSPLHF. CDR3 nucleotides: TGTGCCAGCAGCTTAGGCTTCCTTGGCGGTTCACCCCTCCACTTT.

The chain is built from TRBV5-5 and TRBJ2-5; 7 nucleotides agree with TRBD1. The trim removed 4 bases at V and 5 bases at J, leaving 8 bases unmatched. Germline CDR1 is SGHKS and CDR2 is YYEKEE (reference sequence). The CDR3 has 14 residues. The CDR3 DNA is TGTGCCAGCAGCACAGGGGCCCGATTGGAGACCCAGTACTTC. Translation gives CASSTGARLETQYF.

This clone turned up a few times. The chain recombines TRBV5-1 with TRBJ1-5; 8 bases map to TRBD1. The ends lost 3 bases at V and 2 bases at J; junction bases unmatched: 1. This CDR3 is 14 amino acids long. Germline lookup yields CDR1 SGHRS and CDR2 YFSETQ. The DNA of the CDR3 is TGCGCCAGCAGCTCGACAGGGGGCAATCAGCCCCAGCATTTT. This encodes CASSSTGGNQPQHF.

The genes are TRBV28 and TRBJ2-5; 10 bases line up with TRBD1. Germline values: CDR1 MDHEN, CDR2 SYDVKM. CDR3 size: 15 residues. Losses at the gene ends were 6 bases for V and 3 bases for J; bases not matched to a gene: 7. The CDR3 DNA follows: TGTGCCAGCAGCTCCTCCGGGACAGGGGAAGAGACCCAGTACTTC. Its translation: CASSSSGTGEETQYF.

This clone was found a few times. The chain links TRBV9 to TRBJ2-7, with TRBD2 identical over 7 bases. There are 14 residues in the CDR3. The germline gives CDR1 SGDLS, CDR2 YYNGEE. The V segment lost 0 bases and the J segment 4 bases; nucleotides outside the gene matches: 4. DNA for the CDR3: TGTGCCAGCAGCGTAGCTGGGGGGGGGTACGAGCAGTACTTC. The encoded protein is CASSVAGGGYEQYF.

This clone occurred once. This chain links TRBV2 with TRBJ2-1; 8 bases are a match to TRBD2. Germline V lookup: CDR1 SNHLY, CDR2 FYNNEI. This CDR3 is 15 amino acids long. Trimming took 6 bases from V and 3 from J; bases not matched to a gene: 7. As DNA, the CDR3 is TGTGCCAGCAGCCCGGGCGGGGGGAACTACAATGAGCAGTTCTTC. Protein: CASSPGGGNYNEQFF.

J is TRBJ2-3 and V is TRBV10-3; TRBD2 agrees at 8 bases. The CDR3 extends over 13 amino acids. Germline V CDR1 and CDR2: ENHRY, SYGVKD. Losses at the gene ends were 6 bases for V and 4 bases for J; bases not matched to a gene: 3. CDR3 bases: TGTGCCATCAGGGCGGGAGGAGCAGATACGCAGTATTTT. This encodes CAIRAGGADTQYF.

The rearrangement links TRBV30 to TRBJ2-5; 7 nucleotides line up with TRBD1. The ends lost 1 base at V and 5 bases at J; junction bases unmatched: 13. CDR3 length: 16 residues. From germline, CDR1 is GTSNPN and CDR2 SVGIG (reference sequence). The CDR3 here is CAWSARLRGGRETQYF. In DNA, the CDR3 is TGTGCCTGGAGTGCCCGTCTTAGAGGGGGCAGGGAGACCCAGTACTTC.

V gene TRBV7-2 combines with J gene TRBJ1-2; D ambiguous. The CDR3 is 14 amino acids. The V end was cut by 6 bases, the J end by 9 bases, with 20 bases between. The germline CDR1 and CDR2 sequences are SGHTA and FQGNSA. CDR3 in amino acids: CASSHDQAPGSYTF. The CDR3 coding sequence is TGTGCCAGCAGTCATGACCAGGCTCCCGGGAGCTACACCTTC.

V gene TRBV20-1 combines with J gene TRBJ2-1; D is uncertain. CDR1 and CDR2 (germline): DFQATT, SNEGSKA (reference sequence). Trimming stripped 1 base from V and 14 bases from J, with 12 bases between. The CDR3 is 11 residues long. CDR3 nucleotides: TGCAGTGCTAGAGTCCTTTCCGAGAAGTTCTTC. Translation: CSARVLSEKFF.

DNA of the CDR3: TGTGCCAGCAGCGTACTCGCAGGCCGGGAGCAGTTCTTC. It specifies CASSVLAGREQFF. The V gene is TRBV9, the J gene TRBJ2-1; D unresolved. CDR3 length: 13 amino acids. Trimming shortened V by 1 base and J by 10 bases, and 12 bases separated the two germline ends. Germline CDR1 is SGDLS and CDR2 is YYNGEE.

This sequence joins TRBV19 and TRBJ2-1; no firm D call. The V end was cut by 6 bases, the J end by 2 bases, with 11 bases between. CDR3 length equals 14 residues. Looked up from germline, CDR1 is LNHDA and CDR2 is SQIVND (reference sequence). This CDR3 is CASRSATTYNEQFF. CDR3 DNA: TGTGCCAGTAGGTCAGCGACCACCTACAATGAGCAGTTCTTC.

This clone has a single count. CDR3 protein: CASSLSTSYEQYF. The DNA of the CDR3 is TGTGCCAGCAGTTTATCTACTTCCTACGAGCAGTACTTC. V usage is TRBV27 and J usage is TRBJ2-7; D call uncertain. From germline, CDR1 is MNHEY and CDR2 SMNVEV (reference sequence). This CDR3 comprises 13 residues. V was shortened by 0 bases and J by 1 base, with 4 bases between the two germline ends.

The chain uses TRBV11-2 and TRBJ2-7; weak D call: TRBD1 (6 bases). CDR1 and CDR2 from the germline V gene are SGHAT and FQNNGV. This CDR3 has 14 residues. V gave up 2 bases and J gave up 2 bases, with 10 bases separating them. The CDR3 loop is CASSLMGAAYEQYF. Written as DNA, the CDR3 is TGTGCCAGCAGCTTAATGGGGGCTGCCTACGAGCAGTACTTC.

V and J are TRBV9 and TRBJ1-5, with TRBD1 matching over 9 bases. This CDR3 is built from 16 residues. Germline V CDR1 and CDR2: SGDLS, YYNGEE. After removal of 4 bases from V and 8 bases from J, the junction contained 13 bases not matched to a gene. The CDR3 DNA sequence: TGTGCCAGCAGCCTCGGTGCGGGGACAGGGTCTAAGCCCCAGCATTTT. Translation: CASSLGAGTGSKPQHF. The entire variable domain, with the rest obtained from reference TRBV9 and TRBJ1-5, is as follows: DSGVTQTPKHLITATGQRVTLRCSPRSGDLSVYWYQQSLDQGLQFLIQYYNGEERAKGNILERFSAQQFPDLHSELNLSSLELGDSALYFCASSLGAGTGSKPQHFGDGTRLSIL.

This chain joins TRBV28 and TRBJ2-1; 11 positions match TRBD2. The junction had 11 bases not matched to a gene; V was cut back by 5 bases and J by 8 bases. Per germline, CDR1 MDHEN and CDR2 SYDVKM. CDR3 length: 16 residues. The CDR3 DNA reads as TGTGCCAGCAGTGCCACTAGCGGGGGCGTTCGGGATGAGCAGTTCTTC. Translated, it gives CASSATSGGVRDEQFF.

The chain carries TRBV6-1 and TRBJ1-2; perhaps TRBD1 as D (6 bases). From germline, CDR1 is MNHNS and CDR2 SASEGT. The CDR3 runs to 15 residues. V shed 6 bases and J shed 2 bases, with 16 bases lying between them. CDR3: CASSLDSRPNYGYTF. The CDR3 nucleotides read TGTGCCAGCAGCCTGGACAGCCGCCCGAACTATGGCTACACCTTC.

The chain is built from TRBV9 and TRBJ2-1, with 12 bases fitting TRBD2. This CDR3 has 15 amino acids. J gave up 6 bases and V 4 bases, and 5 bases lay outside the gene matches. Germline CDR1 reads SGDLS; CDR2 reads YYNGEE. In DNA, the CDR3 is TGTGCCAGCAGCTACGGACTAGCGGGGACCAATGAGCAGTTCTTC. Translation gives CASSYGLAGTNEQFF. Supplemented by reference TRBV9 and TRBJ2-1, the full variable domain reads DSGVTQTPKHLITATGQRVTLRCSPRSGDLSVYWYQQSLDQGLQFLIQYYNGEERAKGNILERFSAQQFPDLHSELNLSSLELGDSALYFCASSYGLAGTNEQFFGPGTRLTVL.

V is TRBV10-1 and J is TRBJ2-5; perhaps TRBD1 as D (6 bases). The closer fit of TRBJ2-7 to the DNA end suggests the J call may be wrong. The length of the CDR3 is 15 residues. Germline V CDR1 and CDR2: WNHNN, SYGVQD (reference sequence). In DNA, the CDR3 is TGCGCCAGCAGTGAGTCCCTAACAGGGAGCTACGAGCAGTACTTC. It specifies CASSESLTGSYEQYF.

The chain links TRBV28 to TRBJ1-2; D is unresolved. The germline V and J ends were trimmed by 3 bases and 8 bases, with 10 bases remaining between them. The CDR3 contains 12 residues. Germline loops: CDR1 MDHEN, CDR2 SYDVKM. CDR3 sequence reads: CASSFGGLGYTF. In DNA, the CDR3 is TGTGCCAGCAGTTTCGGCGGTTTGGGCTACACCTTC.

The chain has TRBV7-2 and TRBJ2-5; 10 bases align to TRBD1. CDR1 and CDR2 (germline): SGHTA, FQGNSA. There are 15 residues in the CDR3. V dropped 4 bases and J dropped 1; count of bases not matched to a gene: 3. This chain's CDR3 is CASSSGQGIQETQYF. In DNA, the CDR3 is TGTGCCAGCAGCTCGGGACAGGGGATCCAAGAGACCCAGTACTTC.

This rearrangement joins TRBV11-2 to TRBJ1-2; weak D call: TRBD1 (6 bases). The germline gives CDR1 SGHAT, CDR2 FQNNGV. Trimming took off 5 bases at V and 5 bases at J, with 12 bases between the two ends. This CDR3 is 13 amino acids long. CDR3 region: CASSRQGPYGYTF. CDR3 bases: TGTGCCAGCAGCCGGCAGGGGCCTTATGGCTACACCTTC.

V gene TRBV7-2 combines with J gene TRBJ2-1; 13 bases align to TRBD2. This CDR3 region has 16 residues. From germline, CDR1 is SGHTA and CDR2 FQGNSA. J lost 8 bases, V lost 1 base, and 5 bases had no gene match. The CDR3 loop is CASSLVWGLAGHEQFF. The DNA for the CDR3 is TGTGCCAGCAGCTTAGTTTGGGGACTAGCGGGGCATGAGCAGTTCTTC.

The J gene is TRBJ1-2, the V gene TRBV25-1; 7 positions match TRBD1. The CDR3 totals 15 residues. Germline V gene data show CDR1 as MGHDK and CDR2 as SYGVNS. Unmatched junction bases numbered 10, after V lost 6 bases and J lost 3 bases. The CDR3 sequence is CASSITGVGDYGYTF. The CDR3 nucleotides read TGTGCCAGCAGCATAACAGGGGTGGGTGACTATGGCTACACCTTC.

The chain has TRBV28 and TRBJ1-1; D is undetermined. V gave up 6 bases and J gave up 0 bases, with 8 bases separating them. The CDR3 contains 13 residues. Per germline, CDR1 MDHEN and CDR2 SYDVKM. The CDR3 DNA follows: TGTGCCAGCAGCCCGTACTTGAACACTGAAGCTTTCTTT. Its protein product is CASSPYLNTEAFF. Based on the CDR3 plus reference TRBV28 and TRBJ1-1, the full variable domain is DVKVTQSSRYLVKRTGEKVFLECVQDMDHENMFWYRQDPGLGLRLIYFSYDVKMKEKGDIPEGYSVSREKKERFSLILESASTNQTSMYLCASSPYLNTEAFFGQGTRLTVV.

CDR3 protein: CAWSSSAADTQYF. The CDR3 DNA is TGTGCCTGGAGTTCCTCCGCGGCAGATACGCAGTATTTT. The chain links TRBV30 to TRBJ2-3; D remains unclear. The V gene lost 2 bases and the J gene lost 4 bases, with 10 bases spanning the gap. Germline V gene lookup returns CDR1 GTSNPN and CDR2 SVGIG (reference sequence). This CDR3 is built from 13 residues.